The entry below gives a single TCR beta chain sequence along with its context. TCRdb's table, derived via immunoSEQ multiplex PCR, lists solely in-frame clones and lacks some. In the table there are around 1.4 million clones, approximately 98.5% of which are singletons. This sample is drawn from a study of shared clonotypes between healthy human individuals. This CDR3 region has 14 residues. In germline, CDR1 is ENHRY, CDR2 SYGVKD. J lost 0 bases, V lost 6 bases, and 2 bases had no gene match. The chain links TRBV10-3 to TRBJ2-3, with 8 nucleotides matching TRBD2. Sequences were obtained from naive CD4+ T cells sorted from blood. The subset: CD45RA+ positively selected. This receptor was identified in a man aged 25 to 40 in good health. CDR3 sequence reads: CAIRPSGSTDTQYF. The CDR3 nucleotides read TGTGCCATCAGGCCTAGCGGGAGCACAGATACGCAGTATTTT.